This note documents a single TCR beta chain sequence. No antigen is known for it. The source of the sample is a study of blood T cells in healthy people across ages. CDR3 length: 15 residues. Germline CDR1 SQVTM, CDR2 ANQGSEA. The ends were cut back, 8 bases at V and 4 bases at J, with 21 bases in the middle. General study results and limits: Naive CD4+ cell counts and diversity both ran higher in long-lived than in aged donors. Samples with more naive T cells showed higher observed beta diversity. From one million sequenced T cells, diversity estimates were lower bounds.

A second PCR, run for about 7 to 11 cycles, used a sample-barcoded 5' primer plus a J-beta primer mix. At least 3 million CDR3-containing paired-end reads were obtained per sample. A single record per CDR3 protein comes from TCRdb applying MiXCR to the 5' RACE reads. The data show hundreds of thousands of distinct CDR3 sequences, about 56% seen once. This sequence joins TRBV29-1 and TRBJ2-1, with D possibly matching TRBD2 (5 bases). The source of this sequence is a man between 35 and 55 years old in good health. Source material: blood. This CDR3 reads CSYVPVSGRYNEQFF. Written as DNA, the CDR3 is TGCAGCTATGTACCGGTAAGCGGACGTTACAATGAGCAGTTCTTC.